Listed below are T cell receptor beta chains from one sample, sequenced in a study of blood T cell repertoires in COVID-19. Measured with immunoSEQ multiplex PCR; TCRdb has only the in-frame clones, and not every one. The sample carries about 98,000 clones, around 86% recorded once. What was sequenced was peripheral blood. Receptors were obtained from a man aged 50 to 60 with acute or convalescent COVID-19. Both conserved end residues are part of each CDR3. D genes are given only for firm matches. Size values are once, few and many counts, or a class for expanded clones, and some rows have none.

DNA,CDR3,D,J,size,V
TGTGCCCGACAGGGGTCGAGCGGGGATACGCAGTATTTT,CARQGSSGDTQYF,TRBD1,TRBJ2-3,-,TRBV30
TGCAGTGCTAGTCGCCCCGGGACTGCCTACAATGAGCAGTTCTTC,CSASRPGTAYNEQFF,-,TRBJ2-1,-,TRBV20-1
TGTGCCAGCTCCCCATTTATAGGAGGCGCCGGGGAGCTGTTTTTT,CASSPFIGGAGELFF,-,TRBJ2-2,once,TRBV18
TGTGCCAGCAGCTTAAGACAGGGAGCTCAAGAGACCCAGTACTTC,CASSLRQGAQETQYF,TRBD1,TRBJ2-5,-,TRBV5-8
TGTGCCAGCAGTTACCCGCGGGGGGAGGGCAACGCTGAAGCTTTCTTT,CASSYPRGEGNAEAFF,-,TRBJ1-1,-,TRBV6-6
TGCGCCAGCAGCTTGACAGGGTATAATTCACCCCTCCACTTT,CASSLTGYNSPLHF,-,TRBJ1-6,few,TRBV5-1
TGTGCCTGGAGTAGGACAGACACTGAAGCTTTCTTT,CAWSRTDTEAFF,-,TRBJ1-1,-,TRBV30
TGTGCCAGCAGTCGGGACAGGGATGTCACTGAAGCTTTCTTT,CASSRDRDVTEAFF,TRBD1,TRBJ1-1,-,TRBV6-4
TGTGCCAGCAATACCGGGACAGGGGTTTCACCCCTCCACTTT,CASNTGTGVSPLHF,TRBD1,TRBJ1-6,few,TRBV2
TGTGCCAGCAATTCGGGACAGCCCTACAATGAGCAGTTCTTC,CASNSGQPYNEQFF,TRBD1,TRBJ2-1,-,TRBV7-3
TGTGCCAGCAGCCAAGTGGCGGGGGCGGGCTATGGCTACACCTTC,CASSQVAGAGYGYTF,-,TRBJ1-2,-,TRBV3-1/TRBV3-2
TGTGCCAGCAGTGAGTCTCCGGGACAGGGTGTCTATGGCTACACCTTC,CASSESPGQGVYGYTF,TRBD1,TRBJ1-2,-,TRBV6-1
TGTGCCAGCAGCCAAGATAGGGGACTAGACGAGCAGTACTTC,CASSQDRGLDEQYF,TRBD2,TRBJ2-7,-,TRBV3-1/TRBV3-2
TGTGCCATCAGTGAGTCGGCAGGGGGTTCCTACGAGCAGTACTTC,CAISESAGGSYEQYF,TRBD1,TRBJ2-7,-,TRBV10-3
TGTGCCAGCAGGCTCGGAGGATGGGACAGGGGATACGAGCAGTACTTC,CASRLGGWDRGYEQYF,TRBD1,TRBJ2-7,once,TRBV6-4
TGTGCCAGCGGGAGGGCCATCGGGGAGCTGTTTTTT,CASGRAIGELFF,TRBD2,TRBJ2-2,medium-sized,TRBV7-8
TGTGCCAGCAGCACGACCGGGACAGCTTCCGGGACCTCTGGAAACACCATATATTTT,CASSTTGTASGTSGNTIYF,TRBD1,TRBJ1-3,-,TRBV11-3